This T cell receptor (beta chain) is drawn from a study of blood T cell repertoires in COVID-19. Turning to the study itself: PBMCs, B-cell-depleted T cells, or T cells provided the cDNA or gDNA that made up the material.

Under the authors' procedure: Amplified reference gene primers provided the basis for estimating nucleated cell counts. Clones were read by immunoSEQ multiplex PCR, and TCRdb kept only the in-frame ones, dropping some. Clonal size and the V and J genes are those of that table, whereas D and trimming came from the DNA. This sample has 250,000 to 300,000 clones; 89% occur once, and the top ten carry under 15%. The J segment lost 5 bases and the V segment lost 5 bases, leaving 12 bases of the junction unmatched. This CDR3 is built from 15 residues. Germline V CDR1 and CDR2: SGHVS, FNYEAQ. The specimen was peripheral blood. The receptor comes from a woman aged 60-75 years with acute or convalescent COVID-19. The chain couples TRBV7-6 to TRBJ2-7, with 7 bases fitting TRBD2. The DNA of the CDR3 is TGTGCCAGCAGCCCTAGCGGCCTGGACGGCAACGAGCAGTACTTC. Translating it yields CASSPSGLDGNEQYF. Full variable domain (outside the CDR3, taken from reference TRBV7-6 and TRBJ2-7): GAGVSQSPRYKVTKRGQDVALRCDPISGHVSLYWYRQALGQGPEFLTYFNYEAQQDKSGLPNDRFSAERPEGSISTLTIQRTEQRDSAMYRCASSPSGLDGNEQYFGPGTRLTVT.